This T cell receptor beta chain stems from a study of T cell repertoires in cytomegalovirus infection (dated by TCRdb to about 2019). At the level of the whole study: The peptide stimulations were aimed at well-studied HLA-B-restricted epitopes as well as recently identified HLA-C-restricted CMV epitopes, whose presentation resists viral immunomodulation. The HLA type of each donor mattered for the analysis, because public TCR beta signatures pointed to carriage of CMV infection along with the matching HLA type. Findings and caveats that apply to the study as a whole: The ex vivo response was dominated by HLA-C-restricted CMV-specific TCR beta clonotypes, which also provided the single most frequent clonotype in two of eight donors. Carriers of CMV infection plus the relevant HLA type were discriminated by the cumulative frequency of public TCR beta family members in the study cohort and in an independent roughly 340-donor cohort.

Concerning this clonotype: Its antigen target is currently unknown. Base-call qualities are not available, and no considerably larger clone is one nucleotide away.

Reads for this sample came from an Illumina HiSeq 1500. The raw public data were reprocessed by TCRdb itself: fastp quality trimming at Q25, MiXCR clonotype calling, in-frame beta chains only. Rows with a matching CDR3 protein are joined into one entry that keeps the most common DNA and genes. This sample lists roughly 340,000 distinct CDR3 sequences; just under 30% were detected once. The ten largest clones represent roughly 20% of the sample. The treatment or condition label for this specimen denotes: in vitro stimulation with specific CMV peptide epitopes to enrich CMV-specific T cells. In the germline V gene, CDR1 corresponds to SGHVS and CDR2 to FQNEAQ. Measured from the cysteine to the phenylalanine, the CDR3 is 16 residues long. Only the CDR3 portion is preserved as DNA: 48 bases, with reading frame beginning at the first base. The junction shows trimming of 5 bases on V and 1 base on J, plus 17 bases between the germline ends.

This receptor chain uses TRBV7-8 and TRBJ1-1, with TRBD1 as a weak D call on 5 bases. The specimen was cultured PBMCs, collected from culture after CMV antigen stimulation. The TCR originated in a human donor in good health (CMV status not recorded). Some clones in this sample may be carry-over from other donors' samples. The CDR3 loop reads CASSPVGGGPNTEAFF. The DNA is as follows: TGTGCCAGCAGCCCCGTCGGGGGGGGACCGAACACTGAAGCTTTCTTT.